This T cell receptor beta chain derives from a study of a mutant IDH1 vaccine in newly diagnosed glioma. Study in general: Patients got radiotherapy, temozolomide, or both beforehand, and most got both. V12 took place at week 35, and V13 at week 47.

Documented time point: week 35, safety follow-up. Doses comprised 300 ug of mutant IDH1 20-mer peptide each, plus topical imiquimod. In the case of this clone: As yet, its antigen is unknown.

Study conclusions and caveats: Top peripheral T cell clonotype shifts appeared unrelated to pseudoprogression. Most patients, around 93%, showed vaccine-induced immune responses.

Assay used: immunoSEQ multiplex PCR; TCRdb lists only in-frame clones, some missing. The sample shows about 54,000 clones, 80% to 85% of them seen only once. CDR1 and CDR2 (germline): KGHSH, LQKENI. CDR3 length: 15 residues. Trimming removed 2 bases from V and 6 bases from J, with 14 bases in between. This sample comprised PBMCs, obtained from a glioma patient whose treatment included an IDH1 peptide vaccine. This TCR derives from a woman aged 18-29 years with glioma. The chain recombines TRBV18 with TRBJ1-5; D remains unclear. CDR3 amino acids: CASSPLPGEGQPQHF. Here the CDR3 DNA reads TGTGCCAGCTCACCATTGCCCGGAGAGGGTCAGCCCCAGCATTTT.